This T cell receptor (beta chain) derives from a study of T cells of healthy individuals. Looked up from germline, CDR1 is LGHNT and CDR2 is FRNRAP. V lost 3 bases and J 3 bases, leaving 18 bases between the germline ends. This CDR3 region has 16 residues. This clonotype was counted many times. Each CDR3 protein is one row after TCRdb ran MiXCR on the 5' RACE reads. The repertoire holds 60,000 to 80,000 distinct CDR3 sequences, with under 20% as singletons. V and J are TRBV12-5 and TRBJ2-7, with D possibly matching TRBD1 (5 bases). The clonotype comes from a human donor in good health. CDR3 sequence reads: CASGFVPQGRVYEQYF. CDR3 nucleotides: TGTGCTAGTGGTTTCGTGCCCCAGGGAAGGGTCTACGAGCAGTACTTC.